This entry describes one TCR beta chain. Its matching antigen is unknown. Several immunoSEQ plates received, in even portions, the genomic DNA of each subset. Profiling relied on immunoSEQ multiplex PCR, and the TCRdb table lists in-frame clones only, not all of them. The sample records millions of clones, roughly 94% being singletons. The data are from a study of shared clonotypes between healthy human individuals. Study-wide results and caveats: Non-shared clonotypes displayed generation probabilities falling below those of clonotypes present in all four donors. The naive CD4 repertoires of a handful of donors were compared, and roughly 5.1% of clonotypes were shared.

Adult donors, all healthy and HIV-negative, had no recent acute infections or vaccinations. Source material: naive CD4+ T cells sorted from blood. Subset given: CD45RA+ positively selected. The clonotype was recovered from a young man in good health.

The CDR3: CASRFQRAGELFF. The CDR3 region has the DNA TGTGCCAGCAGGTTCCAGCGGGCCGGGGAGCTGTTTTTT. This sequence joins TRBV6-5 and TRBJ2-2, with D possibly being TRBD2 (6 bases). Germline assignment: CDR1 MNHEY and CDR2 SVGAGI. This CDR3 comprises 13 residues. V dropped 6 bases and J dropped 6 bases, with 11 bases sitting between them.